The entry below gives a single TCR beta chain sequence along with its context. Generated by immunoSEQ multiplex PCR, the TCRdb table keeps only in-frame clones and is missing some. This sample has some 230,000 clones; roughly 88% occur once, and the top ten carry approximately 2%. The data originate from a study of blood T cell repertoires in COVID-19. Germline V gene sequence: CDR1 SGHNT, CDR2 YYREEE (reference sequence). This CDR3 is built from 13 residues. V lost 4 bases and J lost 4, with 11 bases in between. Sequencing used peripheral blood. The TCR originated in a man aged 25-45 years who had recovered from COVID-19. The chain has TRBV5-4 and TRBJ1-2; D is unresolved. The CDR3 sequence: CASSPRQSYGYTF. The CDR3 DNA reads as TGTGCCAGCAGCCCGAGGCAGAGCTATGGCTACACCTTC.